This T cell receptor (beta chain) derives from a study of PD-1 blockade in classical Hodgkin lymphoma. General study findings and limits: Newly diagnosed and completely responding patients shared comparable baseline diversity.

TCRdb's copy holds only in-frame clones and misses some; the assay was immunoSEQ multiplex PCR. Of approximately 18,000 clones in the sample, over 60% were seen once. V lost 3 bases and J lost 7, with 16 bases in between. This CDR3 is 16 amino acids long. Germline loops: CDR1 SGHVS, CDR2 FNYEAQ. Time point defined: cycle 4 day 1 (C4D1), after 5 to 7 weeks of nivolumab. Every patient relapsed after autologous stem cell transplantation, and brentuximab vedotin exposure varied. Comment on this clone: The target antigen is unknown.

The clonotype comes from a human donor with classical Hodgkin lymphoma. The chain uses TRBV7-6 and TRBJ1-6; perhaps TRBD1 as D (5 bases). Material: peripheral blood mononuclear cells (PBMCs), obtained before the fourth cycle of nivolumab. Here the CDR3 DNA reads TGTGCCAGCAGCTTGCAACCGGGACCGGAAAATTCACCCCTCCACTTT. Its protein is CASSLQPGPENSPLHF. The variable domain in full, with the rest retrieved from reference TRBV7-6 and TRBJ1-6, is GAGVSQSPRYKVTKRGQDVALRCDPISGHVSLYWYRQALGQGPEFLTYFNYEAQQDKSGLPNDRFSAERPEGSISTLTIQRTEQRDSAMYRCASSLQPGPENSPLHFGNGTRLTVT.